This is a list of T cell receptor beta chains from one sample in a study of cytomegalovirus exposure and HLA in healthy donors. The table came from immunoSEQ multiplex PCR; TCRdb's copy has only in-frame clones and leaves some out. The table lists 250,000 to 300,000 clones, around 89% of them singletons. Sequencing was done on a sample of PBMCs. The receptors derive from a young woman in good health and CMV-seronegative. Both conserved end residues are part of each CDR3. Each record gives: J gene, D gene, clone size, V gene, CDR3 DNA, CDR3 protein. D genes are given only for firm matches. The size of a clone is reported for some rows only, either as once, few or many, or as a class for expanded clones.

J: TRBJ1-4
D: TRBD1
size: once
V: TRBV5-6
DNA: TGTGCCAGCAGCTTGAGCGGGACAGGTAATGAAAAACTGTTTTTT
CDR3: CASSLSGTGNEKLFF

J: TRBJ2-1
D: TRBD1
size: NA
V: TRBV7-6
DNA: TGTGCCAGCAGCTTAGGGGACAGGGGCTCCTACAATGAGCAGTTCTTC
CDR3: CASSLGDRGSYNEQFF

J: TRBJ2-5
D: NA
size: NA
V: TRBV7-2
DNA: TGTGCCAGCAGCTTAGATGGGGGGGCGGGGACCCAGTACTTC
CDR3: CASSLDGGAGTQYF

J: TRBJ2-1
D: TRBD1
size: NA
V: TRBV4-3
DNA: TGCGCCAGCAGCCAAGATAACAGGGGCTCCTACAATGAGCAGTTCTTC
CDR3: CASSQDNRGSYNEQFF

J: TRBJ2-1
D: TRBD2
size: NA
V: TRBV7-9
DNA: TGTGCCAGCAGCTTAGGACTTGAGGTAGCGGGGGGATTTGAGCAGTTCTTC
CDR3: CASSLGLEVAGGFEQFF

J: TRBJ2-5
D: NA
size: NA
V: TRBV27
DNA: TGTGCCAGCAGGCAGCGCCGCGGGGGCAGCCAAGAGACCCAGTACTTC
CDR3: CASRQRRGGSQETQYF

J: TRBJ2-1
D: TRBD1
size: once
V: TRBV29-1
DNA: TGCAGCGTTGACCGGGACAGGGACCATGAGCAGTTCTTC
CDR3: CSVDRDRDHEQFF

J: TRBJ1-1
D: NA
size: NA
V: TRBV6-1
DNA: TGTGCCAGCAGTCAAGGGGGTCAGGGCACTGAAGCTTTCTTT
CDR3: CASSQGGQGTEAFF

J: TRBJ2-2
D: TRBD1
size: NA
V: TRBV7-9
DNA: TGTGCCAGCAGGATACCGGGACAGGGTGGCACCGGGGAGCTGTTTTTT
CDR3: CASRIPGQGGTGELFF

J: TRBJ2-1
D: TRBD2
size: NA
V: TRBV5-1
DNA: TGCGCCAGCAGTACTAGCGGGGGGGCTCTGGGTGAGCAGTTCTTC
CDR3: CASSTSGGALGEQFF

J: TRBJ1-1
D: NA
size: NA
V: TRBV7-9
DNA: TGTGCCAGCCCGGGAACCTCGGAACTTAACACTGAAGCTTTCTTT
CDR3: CASPGTSELNTEAFF

J: TRBJ1-5
D: TRBD1
size: NA
V: TRBV28
DNA: TGTGCCAGCAGTTACAGGGGCCCGGGCAGCAATCAGCCCCAGCATTTT
CDR3: CASSYRGPGSNQPQHF

J: TRBJ1-2
D: NA
size: NA
V: TRBV25-1
DNA: TGTGCCAGCAGTGAATTGGGCAGAACTGGCTACACCTTC
CDR3: CASSELGRTGYTF

J: TRBJ1-1
D: NA
size: NA
V: TRBV28
DNA: TGTGCCAGCAGTTTAGTCGGGAGAATGAACACTGAAGCTTTCTTT
CDR3: CASSLVGRMNTEAFF

J: TRBJ2-1
D: NA
size: NA
V: TRBV9
DNA: TGTGCCAGCAGCGTAGAGGGGACTCTCGATGAGCAGTTCTTC
CDR3: CASSVEGTLDEQFF